This TCR beta chain originates from a study of T cell changes during pregnancy in multiple sclerosis. Repertoires were generated with immunoSEQ multiplex PCR, while TCRdb's copy carries only in-frame clones and drops some. The data contain approximately 46,000 clones, approximately 90% of them singletons. The source was CD8+ T cells from peripheral blood mononuclear cells, collected in the second trimester of pregnancy. The TCR was taken from a female donor with multiple sclerosis, enrolled in a pregnancy study.

For the CDR3, the DNA is TGTGCCAGCAGCTTGGTGGCAGTTATTAACTATGGCTACACCTTC. The encoded protein is CASSLVAVINYGYTF. This chain links TRBV7-9 with TRBJ1-2; no definite D call. Per germline, CDR1 SEHNR and CDR2 FQNEAQ (reference sequence). The CDR3 spans 15 residues. Trimming took 3 bases from V and 1 from J, leaving 12 bases between them. Based on the CDR3 plus reference TRBV7-9 and TRBJ1-2, the full variable domain is DTGVSQNPRHKITKRGQNVTFRCDPISEHNRLYWYRQTLGQGPEFLTYFQNEAQLEKSRLLSDRFSAERPKGSFSTLEIQRTEQGDSAMYLCASSLVAVINYGYTFGSGTRLTVV.